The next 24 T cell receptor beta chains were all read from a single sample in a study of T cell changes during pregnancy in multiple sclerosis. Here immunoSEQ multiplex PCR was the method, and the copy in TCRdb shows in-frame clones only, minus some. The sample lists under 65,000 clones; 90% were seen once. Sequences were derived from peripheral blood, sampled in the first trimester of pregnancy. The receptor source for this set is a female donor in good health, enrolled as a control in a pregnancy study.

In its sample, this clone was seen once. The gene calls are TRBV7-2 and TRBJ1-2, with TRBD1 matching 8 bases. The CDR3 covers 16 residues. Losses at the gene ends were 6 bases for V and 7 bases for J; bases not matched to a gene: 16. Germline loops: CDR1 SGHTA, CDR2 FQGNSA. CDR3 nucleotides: TGTGCCAGCAGGCCTACTAGGACAGGGCGTACTAGTGGCTACACCTTC. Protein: CASRPTRTGRTSGYTF.

This chain's CDR3 is CASSLGTGGDEQYF. In DNA, the CDR3 is TGCGCCAGCAGCTTAGGGACAGGGGGTGACGAGCAGTACTTC. The chain couples TRBV5-1 to TRBJ2-7; 11 bases line up with TRBD1. The CDR3 runs to 14 residues. V dropped 2 bases and J dropped 5; count of bases not matched to a gene: 3. Per the germline V gene, CDR1 is SGHRS and CDR2 is YFSETQ.

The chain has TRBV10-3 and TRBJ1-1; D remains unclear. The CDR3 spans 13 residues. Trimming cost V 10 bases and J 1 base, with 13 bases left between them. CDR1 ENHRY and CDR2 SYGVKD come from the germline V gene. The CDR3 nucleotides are TGTGCCACGACGGGTCCCCAGAACACTGAAGCTTTCTTT. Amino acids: CATTGPQNTEAFF.

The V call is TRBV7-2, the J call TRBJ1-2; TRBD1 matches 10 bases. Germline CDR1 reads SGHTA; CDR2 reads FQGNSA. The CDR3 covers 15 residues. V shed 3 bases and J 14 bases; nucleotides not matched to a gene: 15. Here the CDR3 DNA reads TGTGCCAGCAGCTTCTCCGGGACAGGGGTCGTCGGGCGTACCTTC. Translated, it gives CASSFSGTGVVGRTF.

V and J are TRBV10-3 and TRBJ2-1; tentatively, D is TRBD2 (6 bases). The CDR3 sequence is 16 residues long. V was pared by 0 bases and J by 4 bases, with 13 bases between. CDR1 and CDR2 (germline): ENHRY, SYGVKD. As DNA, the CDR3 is TGTGCCATCAGTGAGTCGGGAGTTGGGACTTACAATGAGCAGTTCTTC. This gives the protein CAISESGVGTYNEQFF.

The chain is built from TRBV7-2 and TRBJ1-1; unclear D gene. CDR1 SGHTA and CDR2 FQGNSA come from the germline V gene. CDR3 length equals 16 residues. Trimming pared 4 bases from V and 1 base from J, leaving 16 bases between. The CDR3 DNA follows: TGTGCCAGCAGCTCCCATATTACGACACCGAACACTGAAGCTTTCTTT. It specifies CASSSHITTPNTEAFF.

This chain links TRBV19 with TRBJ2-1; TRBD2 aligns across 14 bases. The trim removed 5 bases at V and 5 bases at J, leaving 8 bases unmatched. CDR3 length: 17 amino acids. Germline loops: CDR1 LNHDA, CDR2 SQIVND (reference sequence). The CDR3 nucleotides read TGTGCCAGTAGTTTGGGGACTAGCGGGAGATATAACAATGAGCAGTTCTTC. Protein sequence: CASSLGTSGRYNNEQFF. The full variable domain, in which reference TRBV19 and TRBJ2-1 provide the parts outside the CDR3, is DGGITQSPKYLFRKEGQNVTLSCEQNLNHDAMYWYRQDPGQGLRLIYYSQIVNDFQKGDIAEGYSVSREKKESFPLTVTSAQKNPTAFYLCASSLGTSGRYNNEQFFGPGTRLTVL.

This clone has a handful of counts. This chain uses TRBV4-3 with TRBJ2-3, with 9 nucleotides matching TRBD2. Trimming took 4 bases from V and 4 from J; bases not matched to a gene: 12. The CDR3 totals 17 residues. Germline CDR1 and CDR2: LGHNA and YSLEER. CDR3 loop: CASSLNPQSGGSDTQYF. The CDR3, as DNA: TGCGCCAGCAGCCTCAACCCCCAAAGCGGGGGGTCAGATACGCAGTATTTT.

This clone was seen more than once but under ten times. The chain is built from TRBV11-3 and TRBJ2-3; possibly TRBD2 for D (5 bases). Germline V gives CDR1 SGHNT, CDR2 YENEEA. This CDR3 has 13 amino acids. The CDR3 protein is CATASEGTDTQYF. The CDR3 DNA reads TGTGCAACAGCCTCGGAGGGCACAGATACGCAGTATTTT.

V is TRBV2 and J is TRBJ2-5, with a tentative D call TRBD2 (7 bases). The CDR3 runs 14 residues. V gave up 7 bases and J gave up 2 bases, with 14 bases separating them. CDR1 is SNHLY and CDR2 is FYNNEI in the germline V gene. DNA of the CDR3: TGTGCCAGCACTGGGGGGGCAGAGCAAGAGACCCAGTACTTC. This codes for CASTGGAEQETQYF.

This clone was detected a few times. CDR3 region: CASSPPGTGNTIYF. In nucleotides, the CDR3 is TGCGCCAGCAGCCCGCCAGGGACTGGAAACACCATATATTTT. The chain is built from TRBV5-1 and TRBJ1-3; a possible D gene is TRBD1 (5 bases). From germline, CDR1 is SGHRS and CDR2 YFSETQ. Trimming stripped 4 bases from V and 2 bases from J, with 10 bases between. This CDR3 has 14 amino acids.

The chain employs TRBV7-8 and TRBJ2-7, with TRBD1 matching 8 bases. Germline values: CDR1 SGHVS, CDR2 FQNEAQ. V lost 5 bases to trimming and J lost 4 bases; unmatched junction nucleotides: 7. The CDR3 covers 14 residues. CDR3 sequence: CASSATGASYEQYF. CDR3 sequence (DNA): TGTGCCAGCAGCGCGACAGGGGCATCTTACGAGCAGTACTTC.

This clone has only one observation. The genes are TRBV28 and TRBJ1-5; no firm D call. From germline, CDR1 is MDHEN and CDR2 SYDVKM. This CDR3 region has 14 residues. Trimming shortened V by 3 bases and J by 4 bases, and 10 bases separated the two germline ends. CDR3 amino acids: CASSFGPGNQPQHF. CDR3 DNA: TGTGCCAGCAGTTTCGGGCCGGGGAATCAGCCCCAGCATTTT. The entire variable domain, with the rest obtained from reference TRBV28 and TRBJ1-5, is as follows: DVKVTQSSRYLVKRTGEKVFLECVQDMDHENMFWYRQDPGLGLRLIYFSYDVKMKEKGDIPEGYSVSREKKERFSLILESASTNQTSMYLCASSFGPGNQPQHFGDGTRLSIL.

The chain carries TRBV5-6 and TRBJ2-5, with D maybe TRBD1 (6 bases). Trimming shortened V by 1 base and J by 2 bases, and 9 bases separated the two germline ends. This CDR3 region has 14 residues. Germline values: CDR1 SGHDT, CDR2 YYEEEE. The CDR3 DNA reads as TGTGCCAGCAGCTTGCCCGGACAGCAAGAGACCCAGTACTTC. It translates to CASSLPGQQETQYF.

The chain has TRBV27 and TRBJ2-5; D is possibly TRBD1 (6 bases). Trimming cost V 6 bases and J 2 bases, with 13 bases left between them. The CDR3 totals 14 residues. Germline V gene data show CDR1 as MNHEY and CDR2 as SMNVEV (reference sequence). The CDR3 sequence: CASRRSTGQETQYF. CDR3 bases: TGTGCCAGCAGGAGGAGCACAGGGCAAGAGACCCAGTACTTC.

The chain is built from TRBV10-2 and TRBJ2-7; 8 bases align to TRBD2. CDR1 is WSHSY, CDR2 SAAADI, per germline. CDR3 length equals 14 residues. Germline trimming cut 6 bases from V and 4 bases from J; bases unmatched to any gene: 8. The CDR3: CASSGGEGGYEQYF. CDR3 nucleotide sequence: TGCGCCAGCAGCGGGGGGGAGGGGGGGTACGAGCAGTACTTC.

The CDR3 sequence is CASSLGGEAKNIQYF. CDR3 bases: TGTGCCAGCAGCCTGGGGGGTGAGGCCAAAAACATTCAGTACTTC. The J gene is TRBJ2-4, the V gene TRBV14; D might be TRBD2 (6 bases). The CDR3 covers 15 residues. Deletions cut 4 bases from V and 1 base from J, with 11 bases between. From germline, CDR1 is SGHDN and CDR2 FVKESK.

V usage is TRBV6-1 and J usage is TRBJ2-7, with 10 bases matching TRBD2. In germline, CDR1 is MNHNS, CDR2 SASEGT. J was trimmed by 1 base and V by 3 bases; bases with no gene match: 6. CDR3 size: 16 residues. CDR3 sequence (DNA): TGTGCCAGCAGTGACCTAGCGGGAGTTAAATCCTACGAGCAGTACTTC. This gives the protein CASSDLAGVKSYEQYF.

CDR3 loop: CASSSQGYTEAFF. CDR3 nucleotide sequence: TGTGCCAGCAGCTCCCAGGGTTACACTGAAGCTTTCTTT. The V call is TRBV7-9, the J call TRBJ1-1; TRBD1 is a possible D gene (5 bases). V lost 4 bases and J lost 3, with 9 bases in between. The CDR3 consists of 13 residues. Germline CDR1 reads SEHNR; CDR2 reads FQNEAQ (reference sequence).

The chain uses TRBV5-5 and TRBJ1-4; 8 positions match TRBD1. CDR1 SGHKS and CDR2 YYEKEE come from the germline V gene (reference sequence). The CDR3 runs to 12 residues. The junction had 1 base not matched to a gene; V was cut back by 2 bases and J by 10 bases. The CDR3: CASSFGQGKLFF. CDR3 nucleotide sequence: TGTGCCAGCAGCTTCGGACAGGGAAAACTGTTTTTT.

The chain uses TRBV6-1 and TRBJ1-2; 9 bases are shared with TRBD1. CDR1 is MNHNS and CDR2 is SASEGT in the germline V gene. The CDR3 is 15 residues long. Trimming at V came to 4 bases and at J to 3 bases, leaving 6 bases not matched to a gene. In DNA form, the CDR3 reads TGTGCCAGCAGTGCCTTGGGACAGGGATACTATGGCTACACCTTC. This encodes CASSALGQGYYGYTF.

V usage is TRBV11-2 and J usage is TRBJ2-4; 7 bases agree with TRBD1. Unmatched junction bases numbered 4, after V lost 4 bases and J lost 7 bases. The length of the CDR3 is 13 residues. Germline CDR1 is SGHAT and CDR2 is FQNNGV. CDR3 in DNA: TGTGCCAGCAGCTCTGGGACAGACAACATTCAGTACTTC. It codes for CASSSGTDNIQYF. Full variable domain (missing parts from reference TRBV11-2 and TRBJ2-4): EAGVAQSPRYKIIEKRQSVAFWCNPISGHATLYWYQQILGQGPKLLIQFQNNGVVDDSQLPKDRFSAERLKGVDSTLKIQPAKLEDSAVYLCASSSGTDNIQYFGAGTRLSVL.

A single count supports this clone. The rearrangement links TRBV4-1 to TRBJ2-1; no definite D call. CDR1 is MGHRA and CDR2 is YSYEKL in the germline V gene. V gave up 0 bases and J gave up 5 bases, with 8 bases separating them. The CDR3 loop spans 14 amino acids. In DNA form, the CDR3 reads TGCGCCAGCAGCCAAGAATCCCCAGACAATGAGCAGTTCTTC. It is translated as CASSQESPDNEQFF.

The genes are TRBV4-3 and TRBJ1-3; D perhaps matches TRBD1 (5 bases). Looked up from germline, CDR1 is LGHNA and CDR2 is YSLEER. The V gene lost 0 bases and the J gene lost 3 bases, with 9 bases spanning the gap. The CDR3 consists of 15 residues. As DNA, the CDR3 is TGCGCCAGCAGCCAAGATTGGGGCGGTGGAAACACCATATATTTT. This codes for CASSQDWGGGNTIYF.